This T cell receptor beta chain was captured by sequencing in a study of read filtering for tumor transcriptome and immune sequencing. The CDR3 length is 12 residues. Trimming stripped 6 bases from V and 2 bases from J, with 9 bases between. Germline assignment: CDR1 DFQATT and CDR2 SNEGSKA (reference sequence). Molecular barcoded adaptors covering alpha/delta and beta/gamma chains were used on roughly 370 ng RNA. From the reads, TCRdb called clonotypes with MiXCR, one entry per CDR3 protein. The table shows around 140,000 distinct CDR3 sequences, with 13% occurring only once. This clonotype was seen at least ten times.

The genes are TRBV20-1 and TRBJ2-3; D is unresolved. This TCR derives from a donor aged 40 or older with multiple myeloma. The material sequenced was a population of CD138-negative cells sorted from bone marrow. This CDR3 is CSAFLDTDTQYF. The CDR3 DNA sequence: TGCAGTGCATTTCTAGACACAGATACGCAGTATTTT.